These 10 T cell receptor beta chains were all obtained from the same sample, sequenced in a study of blood T cell repertoires in COVID-19. Repertoires were generated with immunoSEQ multiplex PCR, while TCRdb's copy carries only in-frame clones and drops some. The data hold fewer than 120,000 clones, with approximately 80% observed a single time. The sample was peripheral blood. The receptors shown here come from a woman aged 60 to 75 with acute or convalescent COVID-19.

This sequence joins TRBV3-1 (or the pseudogene TRBV3-2) and TRBJ1-1; TRBD1 matches 11 bases. The V and J ends lost 4 bases and 5 bases, in that order; junction bases with no gene match: 3. CDR1 and CDR2 (germline): LGHDT, YNNKEL (reference sequence). This CDR3 has 14 residues. CDR3 DNA sequence: TGTGCCAGCAGCCTTTGGGACAGGGGGACTGAAGCTTTCTTT. This codes for CASSLWDRGTEAFF.

The rearrangement uses TRBV3-1 (or the pseudogene TRBV3-2) and TRBJ2-3; no clear D gene. The V end was cut by 3 bases, the J end by 0 bases, with 13 bases between. The CDR3 totals 16 residues. Looked up from germline, CDR1 is LGHDT and CDR2 is YNNKEL (reference sequence). CDR3: CASSQRNGFSTDTQYF. The CDR3 DNA is TGTGCCAGCAGCCAGAGGAACGGATTTAGCACAGATACGCAGTATTTT.

DNA for the CDR3: TGCAGCGTGGGCGGAGTATCGAACACCGGGGAGCTGTTTTTT. As protein: CSVGGVSNTGELFF. This chain joins TRBV29-1 and TRBJ2-2; D unresolved. V gave up 6 bases and J gave up 0 bases, with 11 bases separating them. The CDR3 loop spans 14 amino acids. The germline V gene encodes CDR1 SQVTM and CDR2 ANQGSEA.

V and J are TRBV5-6 and TRBJ1-6; 9 nucleotides match TRBD1. CDR3 length: 17 residues. Germline V gene sequence: CDR1 SGHDT, CDR2 YYEEEE. V shed 2 bases and J 10 bases; nucleotides not matched to a gene: 13. The CDR3 DNA follows: TGTGCCAGCAGCTTAACACAGGGGGCCCTATTTGACTCACCCCTCCACTTT. It encodes CASSLTQGALFDSPLHF.

The chain carries TRBV7-2 and TRBJ1-4; 7 bases line up with TRBD1. This CDR3 comprises 15 residues. The ends lost 4 bases at V and 7 bases at J; junction bases unmatched: 9. The germline V gene encodes CDR1 SGHTA and CDR2 FQGNSA. CDR3 in amino acids: CASSSRTGDGEKLFF. As DNA, the CDR3 is TGTGCCAGCAGCTCCCGAACAGGGGACGGTGAAAAACTGTTTTTT. The full variable domain, its missing parts supplied by reference TRBV7-2 and TRBJ1-4, is GAGVSQSPSNKVTEKGKDVELRCDPISGHTALYWYRQSLGQGLEFLIYFQGNSAPDKSGLPSDRFSAERTGGSVSTLTIQRTQQEDSAVYLCASSSRTGDGEKLFFGSGTQLSVL.

Here the CDR3 reads CASSEVGLSAYEQYF. For the CDR3, the DNA is TGTGCCAGCAGTGAAGTCGGACTAAGTGCCTACGAGCAGTACTTC. The chain uses TRBV6-1 and TRBJ2-7, with a weak D call TRBD2 (6 bases). Trimming cost V 1 base and J 2 bases, with 12 bases left between them. Germline assignment: CDR1 MNHNS and CDR2 SASEGT. This CDR3 has 15 residues.

The genes are TRBV7-5 and TRBJ2-7; the table's D call, TRBD1, was not checked against the DNA. TRBV7-5 is a recognized pseudogene. The CDR3 has 16 amino acids. CDR3 sequence reads: CVRRSRTGTGHYEQYF. CDR3 sequence (DNA): TGTGTCAGAAGATCCCGGACCGGGACAGGGCACTACGAGCAGTACTTC.

This clone came up once. This sequence joins TRBV30 and TRBJ1-3; no firm D call. The CDR3 extends over 14 amino acids. V was trimmed by 3 bases and J by 3 bases, leaving 12 bases between them. Looked up from germline, CDR1 is GTSNPN and CDR2 is SVGIG (reference sequence). This chain's CDR3 is CAWSPRESGNTIYF. CDR3 DNA: TGTGCCTGGAGCCCCCGGGAAAGTGGAAACACCATATATTTT.

This sequence joins TRBV24-1 and TRBJ1-2; D possibly corresponds to TRBD1 (6 bases). The germline CDR1 and CDR2 sequences are KGHDR and SFDVKD. The CDR3 runs 14 residues. The ends were cut back, 5 bases at V and 7 bases at J, with 16 bases in the middle. The CDR3 spells CATSGSGAQAGYTF. DNA for the CDR3: TGTGCCACCAGTGGTTCAGGGGCGCAGGCTGGCTACACCTTC.

J is TRBJ2-7 and V is TRBV18, with 7 bases aligning to TRBD1. The CDR3 totals 15 residues. From germline, CDR1 is KGHSH and CDR2 LQKENI. The trim removed 4 bases at V and 4 bases at J, leaving 10 bases unmatched. The CDR3 is CASSHSITGDYEQYF. As DNA, the CDR3 is TGTGCCAGCTCACACTCCATTACAGGGGATTACGAGCAGTACTTC.